This entry is about one TCR beta chain. The trim removed 8 bases at V and 0 bases at J, leaving 7 bases unmatched. The CDR3 extends over 15 amino acids. CDR1 is MNHEY, CDR2 SVGEGT, per germline. An amount of RNA that ranged from about 0.45 to 1 ug was reverse transcribed with random hexamers. Amplification of TCR beta CDR3 used immunoSEQ multiplex PCR across 54 Vbeta and 13 Jbeta. TCRdb re-called the immunoSEQ multiplex PCR reads with MiXCR, one entry per CDR3 protein. This sample yields 200,000 to 250,000 distinct CDR3 sequences, of which 94% are seen a single time; 0.15% to 0.2% belongs to the top ten. This entry is derived from a study of CD8 T cells in Susac syndrome.

The chain carries TRBV6-2 or TRBV6-3 and TRBJ1-5, with 7 nucleotides matching TRBD1. Source material: CD4+ T cells from PBMCs. The clonotype comes from a human donor with Susac syndrome. CDR3 residues: CASADRAVSNQPQHF. CDR3 nucleotide sequence: TGTGCCAGCGCTGACAGGGCGGTTAGCAATCAGCCCCAGCATTTT.